The text below deals with one T cell receptor beta chain. The antigen remains unidentified. This specimen comes from a study of STAT5B mutations in CD4+ large granular lymphocyte leukemia. Study results and caveats: CD4-sorted patient repertoires seemed more clonal than healthy CD4+ repertoires. Compared with healthy controls (2/35), patient top clones favored TRBV06 (8/27).

Controls came from buffy coats of healthy blood donors. CDR1 is LNHDA and CDR2 is SQIVND in the germline V gene (reference sequence). J gave up 4 bases and V 5 bases, and 6 bases lay outside the gene matches. The CDR3 has 14 amino acids. Repertoires were generated with immunoSEQ multiplex PCR, while TCRdb's copy carries only in-frame clones and drops some. The sample has about 50,000 clones, around 82% seen once. The sample consisted of CD4+ T cells from blood buffy coats. The chain has TRBV19 and TRBJ1-1, with 8 bases that match TRBD1. The origin of this receptor is a human donor in good health. CDR3 residues: CASSPGTGSTEAFF. The CDR3 bases are TGTGCCAGTAGTCCAGGGACAGGCAGCACTGAAGCTTTCTTT.